These T cell receptor beta chains were read from a single sample in a study of shared clonotypes between healthy human individuals. Some clones are missing from TCRdb's copy, which holds only in-frame ones; the method was immunoSEQ multiplex PCR. The table has 550,000 to 700,000 clones, around 78% seen once. Sequencing was carried out using memory CD4+ T cells sorted from blood. These receptors were collected from a woman aged 25 to 39 in good health. CDR3s include the opening cysteine and the closing phenylalanine or tryptophan. The order of the fields is V gene, J gene, clone size, D gene, CDR3 protein, CDR3 DNA. D genes are given only for firm matches. Only part of the rows carry a size: once, few, many, or a class if the clone is expanded.

v_gene: TRBV4-2
j_gene: TRBJ1-3
abundance: -
d_gene: -
CDR3aa: CASRPTSGAAIGNTIYF
CDR3nt: TGTGCCAGCAGACCGACCTCAGGGGCGGCCATTGGAAACACCATATATTTT

v_gene: TRBV7-9
j_gene: TRBJ2-7
abundance: few
d_gene: TRBD2
CDR3aa: CASSLAGGDYEQYF
CDR3nt: TGTGCCAGCAGCCTAGCGGGAGGAGACTACGAGCAGTACTTC

v_gene: TRBV10-3
j_gene: TRBJ2-5
abundance: -
d_gene: -
CDR3aa: CAIRGGGETQYF
CDR3nt: TGTGCCATAAGGGGGGGCGGAGAGACCCAGTACTTC

v_gene: TRBV6-5
j_gene: TRBJ2-2
abundance: -
d_gene: -
CDR3aa: CASSPRTDHGELFF
CDR3nt: TGTGCCAGCAGTCCACGGACAGATCACGGGGAGCTGTTTTTT

v_gene: TRBV10-3
j_gene: TRBJ2-3
abundance: -
d_gene: TRBD1
CDR3aa: CAISEWDRGPDTQYF
CDR3nt: TGTGCCATCAGTGAGTGGGACAGGGGACCAGATACGCAGTATTTT

v_gene: TRBV5-1
j_gene: TRBJ2-7
abundance: few
d_gene: -
CDR3aa: CASSMSSGHQDEQYF
CDR3nt: TGCGCCAGCAGCATGTCTTCGGGACATCAGGACGAGCAGTACTTC

v_gene: TRBV2
j_gene: TRBJ1-5
abundance: -
d_gene: -
CDR3aa: CASCGEARVTQPQHF
CDR3nt: TGTGCCAGCTGCGGAGAAGCCAGGGTTACTCAGCCCCAGCATTTT

v_gene: TRBV27
j_gene: TRBJ1-4
abundance: -
d_gene: TRBD1
CDR3aa: CASRRTGGIANEKLFF
CDR3nt: TGTGCCAGCCGCCGGACAGGGGGCATAGCTAATGAAAAACTGTTTTTT

v_gene: TRBV11-2
j_gene: TRBJ2-3
abundance: -
d_gene: -
CDR3aa: CASSQLWGPDTQYF
CDR3nt: TGTGCCAGCAGCCAACTATGGGGACCAGATACGCAGTATTTT

v_gene: TRBV7-8
j_gene: TRBJ2-7
abundance: -
d_gene: -
CDR3aa: CASSSGTGPLEQYF
CDR3nt: TGTGCCAGCAGCTCCGGGACTGGACCCTTGGAGCAGTACTTC

v_gene: TRBV28
j_gene: TRBJ2-1
abundance: -
d_gene: TRBD2
CDR3aa: CASIGLAGVDEQFF
CDR3nt: TGTGCCAGCATTGGGCTAGCGGGAGTCGATGAGCAGTTCTTC

v_gene: TRBV28
j_gene: TRBJ1-5
abundance: -
d_gene: -
CDR3aa: CASMANQPQHF
CDR3nt: TGTGCCAGCATGGCCAATCAGCCCCAGCATTTT

v_gene: TRBV7-9
j_gene: TRBJ1-1
abundance: -
d_gene: TRBD1
CDR3aa: CASSRGQGNTEAFF
CDR3nt: TGTGCCAGCAGCCGCGGACAGGGGAACACTGAAGCTTTCTTT

v_gene: TRBV30
j_gene: TRBJ1-1
abundance: -
d_gene: -
CDR3aa: CAWSFRGRGTEAFF
CDR3nt: TGTGCCTGGAGTTTCCGAGGCCGGGGAACTGAAGCTTTCTTT

v_gene: TRBV21-1
j_gene: TRBJ1-3
abundance: -
d_gene: -
CDR3aa: CASSKKKGPTIQYGNTIYF
CDR3nt: TGTGCCAGCAGCAAAAAGAAAGGACCTACAATACAGTATGGAAACACCATATATTTT

v_gene: TRBV28
j_gene: TRBJ1-2
abundance: -
d_gene: -
CDR3aa: CASSRAPSGGYTF
CDR3nt: TGTGCCAGCAGTCGCGCCCCAAGTGGTGGCTACACCTTC

v_gene: TRBV5-1
j_gene: TRBJ2-1
abundance: many
d_gene: -
CDR3aa: CASSVRWGIANNEQFF
CDR3nt: TGCGCCAGCAGCGTCCGTTGGGGGATAGCTAACAATGAGCAGTTCTTC

v_gene: TRBV18
j_gene: TRBJ1-1
abundance: -
d_gene: -
CDR3aa: CASSQGMNTEAFF
CDR3nt: TGTGCCAGCTCACAGGGAATGAATACTGAAGCTTTCTTT

v_gene: TRBV18
j_gene: TRBJ2-5
abundance: -
d_gene: -
CDR3aa: CASSPEIGSGETQYF
CDR3nt: TGTGCCAGCTCCCCCGAAATCGGGAGTGGGGAGACCCAGTACTTC

v_gene: TRBV28
j_gene: TRBJ1-4
abundance: -
d_gene: -
CDR3aa: CASSLIETATNEKLFF
CDR3nt: TGTGCCAGCAGTTTAATAGAGACAGCAACTAATGAAAAACTGTTTTTT

v_gene: TRBV27
j_gene: TRBJ2-3
abundance: -
d_gene: -
CDR3aa: CASSSPRSSTDTQYF
CDR3nt: TGTGCCAGCAGTTCGCCGAGAAGCAGCACAGATACGCAGTATTTT

v_gene: TRBV7-9
j_gene: TRBJ2-2
abundance: -
d_gene: -
CDR3aa: CASGRGGRNTGELFF
CDR3nt: TGTGCCAGTGGTAGGGGAGGAAGGAACACCGGGGAGCTGTTTTTT

v_gene: TRBV27
j_gene: TRBJ2-7
abundance: -
d_gene: -
CDR3aa: CASSLSLDATYEQYF
CDR3nt: TGTGCCAGCAGTTTGTCCCTTGACGCTACCTACGAGCAGTACTTC

v_gene: TRBV6-5
j_gene: TRBJ1-3
abundance: -
d_gene: -
CDR3aa: CASRLGGPSGNTIYF
CDR3nt: TGTGCCAGCCGCTTGGGGGGCCCTTCTGGAAACACCATATATTTT

v_gene: TRBV25-1
j_gene: TRBJ1-1
abundance: -
d_gene: TRBD1
CDR3aa: CASSRTGVNTEAFF
CDR3nt: TGTGCCAGCAGCAGGACAGGGGTGAACACTGAAGCTTTCTTT

v_gene: TRBV2
j_gene: TRBJ1-2
abundance: few
d_gene: -
CDR3aa: CASSEAGAGGYTF
CDR3nt: TGTGCCAGCAGTGAAGCGGGGGCGGGCGGCTACACCTTC

v_gene: TRBV5-5
j_gene: TRBJ2-5
abundance: -
d_gene: TRBD2
CDR3aa: CASSPGGTSGETQYF
CDR3nt: TGTGCCAGCAGCCCCGGGGGGACTAGCGGAGAGACCCAGTACTTC

v_gene: TRBV2
j_gene: TRBJ2-7
abundance: -
d_gene: TRBD1
CDR3aa: CASSRDRGSEQYF
CDR3nt: TGTGCCAGCAGCCGGGACAGAGGCTCCGAGCAGTACTTC

v_gene: TRBV11-2
j_gene: TRBJ2-2
abundance: many
d_gene: -
CDR3aa: CASSLVGWELFF
CDR3nt: TGTGCCAGCAGCTTAGTGGGGTGGGAGCTGTTTTTT

v_gene: TRBV27
j_gene: TRBJ2-7
abundance: many
d_gene: TRBD1
CDR3aa: CASKRQGMLWEQYF
CDR3nt: TGTGCCAGCAAGCGACAGGGGATGCTGTGGGAGCAGTACTTC

v_gene: TRBV28
j_gene: TRBJ2-5
abundance: -
d_gene: TRBD2
CDR3aa: CASSFRKKVGLAVGPHF
CDR3nt: TGTGCCAGCAGTTTTCGAAAAAAAGTAGGACTAGCGGTGGGGCCCCACTTC

v_gene: TRBV5-6
j_gene: TRBJ2-5
abundance: -
d_gene: -
CDR3aa: CASSGITRRRETQYF
CDR3nt: TGTGCCAGCAGCGGCATTACTAGGAGAAGGGAGACCCAGTACTTC

v_gene: TRBV28
j_gene: TRBJ1-4
abundance: few
d_gene: -
CDR3aa: CASTEGGEEKLFF
CDR3nt: TGTGCCAGCACGGAGGGGGGTGAGGAAAAACTGTTTTTT

v_gene: TRBV30
j_gene: TRBJ2-1
abundance: -
d_gene: -
CDR3aa: CAWSVRNEQFF
CDR3nt: TGTGCCTGGAGTGTACGGAATGAGCAGTTCTTC

v_gene: TRBV5-1
j_gene: TRBJ2-7
abundance: -
d_gene: -
CDR3aa: CASGETGWSSYEQYF
CDR3nt: TGCGCCAGCGGAGAGACGGGGTGGAGCTCCTACGAGCAGTACTTC

v_gene: TRBV15
j_gene: TRBJ2-1
abundance: -
d_gene: -
CDR3aa: CATSAEGLSYNEQFF
CDR3nt: TGTGCCACGAGTGCGGAGGGCCTCTCCTACAATGAGCAGTTCTTC

v_gene: TRBV11-2
j_gene: TRBJ1-3
abundance: -
d_gene: -
CDR3aa: CASSQTRGRSGNTIYF
CDR3nt: TGTGCCAGCAGCCAGACCCGAGGCCGGTCTGGAAACACCATATATTTT

v_gene: TRBV5-8
j_gene: TRBJ2-1
abundance: -
d_gene: TRBD1
CDR3aa: CASSVYRGPSDEQFF
CDR3nt: TGTGCCAGCAGCGTGTACAGGGGGCCCTCGGATGAGCAGTTCTTC

v_gene: TRBV4-2
j_gene: TRBJ1-6
abundance: -
d_gene: -
CDR3aa: CASSQDVNSPLHF
CDR3nt: TGTGCCAGCAGCCAAGATGTCAATTCACCCCTCCACTTT

v_gene: TRBV10-2
j_gene: TRBJ2-7
abundance: -
d_gene: TRBD1
CDR3aa: CASSNQPRQGAYEQYF
CDR3nt: TGCGCCAGCAGTAACCAACCGAGACAGGGGGCCTACGAGCAGTACTTC

v_gene: TRBV18
j_gene: TRBJ1-4
abundance: -
d_gene: TRBD1
CDR3aa: CASSPDRVANEKLFF
CDR3nt: TGTGCCAGCTCACCTGACAGGGTGGCTAATGAAAAACTGTTTTTT

v_gene: TRBV5-1
j_gene: TRBJ2-7
abundance: -
d_gene: -
CDR3aa: CASSEGRYEQYF
CDR3nt: TGCGCCAGCAGTGAGGGGAGGTACGAGCAGTACTTC

v_gene: TRBV30
j_gene: TRBJ2-7
abundance: few
d_gene: TRBD1
CDR3aa: CAWRPGGTGYYEQYF
CDR3nt: TGTGCCTGGAGGCCAGGGGGGACAGGATACTACGAGCAGTACTTC

v_gene: TRBV2
j_gene: TRBJ1-5
abundance: -
d_gene: -
CDR3aa: CASSERWGAPNQPQHF
CDR3nt: TGTGCCAGCAGTGAACGATGGGGCGCACCCAATCAGCCCCAGCATTTT

v_gene: TRBV6-5
j_gene: TRBJ2-7
abundance: few
d_gene: -
CDR3aa: CASRRDFSSYEQYF
CDR3nt: TGTGCCAGCAGGAGGGATTTTAGCTCCTACGAGCAGTACTTC

v_gene: TRBV7-9
j_gene: TRBJ1-2
abundance: -
d_gene: TRBD1
CDR3aa: CASSSPGTDSVYGYTF
CDR3nt: TGTGCCAGCAGTTCACCCGGGACAGATAGTGTCTATGGCTACACCTTC

v_gene: TRBV18
j_gene: TRBJ1-2
abundance: few
d_gene: TRBD1
CDR3aa: CASWNLRDRDSGGYTF
CDR3nt: TGTGCCAGCTGGAACCTCCGGGACAGGGACTCGGGCGGCTACACCTTC

v_gene: TRBV11-2
j_gene: TRBJ2-3
abundance: few
d_gene: TRBD2
CDR3aa: CASSGSGSRTDTQYF
CDR3nt: TGTGCCAGCAGCGGTAGCGGGAGCCGGACAGATACGCAGTATTTT

v_gene: TRBV18
j_gene: TRBJ1-2
abundance: -
d_gene: -
CDR3aa: CASSPDPEYMASRDGYTF
CDR3nt: TGTGCCAGCTCACCGGATCCGGAGTATATGGCGTCCCGGGATGGCTACACCTTC

v_gene: TRBV7-2
j_gene: TRBJ2-1
abundance: -
d_gene: -
CDR3aa: CASTPTRGNEQFF
CDR3nt: TGTGCCAGCACCCCCACTAGAGGAAATGAGCAGTTCTTC